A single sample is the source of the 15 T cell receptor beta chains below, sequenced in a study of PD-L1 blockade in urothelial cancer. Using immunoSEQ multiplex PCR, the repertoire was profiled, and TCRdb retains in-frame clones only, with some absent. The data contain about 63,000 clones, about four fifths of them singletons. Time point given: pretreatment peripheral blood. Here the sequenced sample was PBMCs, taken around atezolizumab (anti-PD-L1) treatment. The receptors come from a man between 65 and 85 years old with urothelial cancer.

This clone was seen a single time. In DNA form, the CDR3 reads TGTGCCAGCAGCTTATGGCGGGGGGCGCTCACCGGGGAGCTGTTTTTT. Amino acid sequence: CASSLWRGALTGELFF. This chain connects TRBV7-2 to TRBJ2-2; TRBD2 aligns across 8 bases. Germline V gene data show CDR1 as SGHTA and CDR2 as FQGNSA. J was trimmed by 4 bases and V by 2 bases; bases with no gene match: 6. The CDR3 is 16 residues long.

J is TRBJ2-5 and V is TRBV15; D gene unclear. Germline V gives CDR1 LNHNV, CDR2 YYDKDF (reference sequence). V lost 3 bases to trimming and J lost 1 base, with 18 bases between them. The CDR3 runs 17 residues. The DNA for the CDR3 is TGTGCCACCAGCAGTGGGTCTTGGTACGGAGTCCAAGAGACCCAGTACTTC. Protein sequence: CATSSGSWYGVQETQYF.

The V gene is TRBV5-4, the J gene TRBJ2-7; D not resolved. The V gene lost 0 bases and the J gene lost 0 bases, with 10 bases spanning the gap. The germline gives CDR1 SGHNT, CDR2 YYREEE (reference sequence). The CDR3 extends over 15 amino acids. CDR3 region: CASSLDLYSSYEQYF. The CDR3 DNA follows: TGTGCCAGCAGCTTGGACCTCTATAGCTCCTACGAGCAGTACTTC.

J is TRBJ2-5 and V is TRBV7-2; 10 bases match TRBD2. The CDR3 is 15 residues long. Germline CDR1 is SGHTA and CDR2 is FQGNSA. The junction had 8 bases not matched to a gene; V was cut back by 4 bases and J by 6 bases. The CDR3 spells CASSSQAGGRQTQYF. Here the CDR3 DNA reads TGTGCCAGCAGCTCCCAAGCGGGAGGGCGGCAGACCCAGTACTTC.

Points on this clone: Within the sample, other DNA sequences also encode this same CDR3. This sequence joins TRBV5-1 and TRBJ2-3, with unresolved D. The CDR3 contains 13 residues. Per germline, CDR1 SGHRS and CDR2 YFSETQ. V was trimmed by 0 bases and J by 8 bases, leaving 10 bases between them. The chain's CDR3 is CASSLVPRGTQYF. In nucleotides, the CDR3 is TGCGCCAGCAGCTTGGTTCCCCGAGGTACGCAGTATTTT. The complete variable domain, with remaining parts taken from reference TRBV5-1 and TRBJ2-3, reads KAGVTQTPRYLIKTRGQQVTLSCSPISGHRSVSWYQQTPGQGLQFLFEYFSETQRNKGNFPGRFSGRQFSNSRSEMNVSTLELGDSALYLCASSLVPRGTQYFGPGTRLTVL.

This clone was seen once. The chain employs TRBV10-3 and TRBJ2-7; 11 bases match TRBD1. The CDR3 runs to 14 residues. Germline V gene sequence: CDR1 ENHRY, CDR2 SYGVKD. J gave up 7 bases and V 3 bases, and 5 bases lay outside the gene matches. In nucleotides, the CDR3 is TGTGCCATCAGTGAAGGACAGGGGGCGAGGGAGCAGTACTTC. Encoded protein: CAISEGQGAREQYF.

CDR3 protein: CSGDNMNTEAFF. The CDR3 nucleotides are TGCAGCGGGGACAACATGAACACTGAAGCTTTCTTT. The V and J genes are TRBV29-1 and TRBJ1-1, with D tentatively TRBD1 (6 bases). The CDR3 runs to 12 residues. The germline V gene encodes CDR1 SQVTM and CDR2 ANQGSEA. The germline V and J ends were trimmed by 7 bases and 0 bases, with 9 bases remaining between them.

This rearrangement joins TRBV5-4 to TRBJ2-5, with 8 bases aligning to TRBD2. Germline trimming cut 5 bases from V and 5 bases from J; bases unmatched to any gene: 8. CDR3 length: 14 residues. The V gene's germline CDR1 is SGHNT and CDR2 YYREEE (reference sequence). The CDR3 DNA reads TGTGCCAGCAGTTACCCGGGGGGGACGGAGACCCAGTACTTC. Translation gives CASSYPGGTETQYF.

The CDR3 DNA reads TGTGCCAGTAGTATCACCCAGGAGGACATTCAGTACTTC. Its protein is CASSITQEDIQYF. The chain has TRBV19 and TRBJ2-4; D is perhaps TRBD2 (5 bases). This CDR3 region has 13 residues. The germline V gene encodes CDR1 LNHDA and CDR2 SQIVND (reference sequence). Trimming left V 3 bases short and J 8 bases short, with 11 bases between.

Here the CDR3 reads CASSLVGGTSTDTQYF. Written as DNA, the CDR3 is TGCGCCAGCAGCTTGGTAGGTGGGACTAGCACAGATACGCAGTATTTT. This sequence joins TRBV5-1 and TRBJ2-3; tentatively, D is TRBD2 (6 bases). The CDR3 is made up of 16 amino acids. Germline V gene data show CDR1 as SGHRS and CDR2 as YFSETQ. V gave up 0 bases and J gave up 0 bases, with 11 bases separating them.

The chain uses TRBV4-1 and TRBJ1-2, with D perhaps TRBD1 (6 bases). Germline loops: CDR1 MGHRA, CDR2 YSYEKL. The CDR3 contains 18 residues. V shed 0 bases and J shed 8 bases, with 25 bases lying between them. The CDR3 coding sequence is TGCGCCAGCAGCCAAGATTGGGGAAACAGGGATCGAACTAAGGGCTACACCTTC. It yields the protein CASSQDWGNRDRTKGYTF.

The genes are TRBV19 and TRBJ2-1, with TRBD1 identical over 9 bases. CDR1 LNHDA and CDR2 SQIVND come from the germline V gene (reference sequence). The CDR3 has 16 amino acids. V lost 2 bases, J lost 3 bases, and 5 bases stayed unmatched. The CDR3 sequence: CASSIPPGQGYNEQFF. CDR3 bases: TGTGCCAGTAGTATACCTCCGGGACAGGGCTACAATGAGCAGTTCTTC.

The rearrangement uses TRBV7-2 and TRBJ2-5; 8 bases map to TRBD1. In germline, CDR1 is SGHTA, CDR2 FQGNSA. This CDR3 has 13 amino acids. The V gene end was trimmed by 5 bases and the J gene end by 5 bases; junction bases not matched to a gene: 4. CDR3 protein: CASSPDRVETQYF. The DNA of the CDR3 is TGTGCCAGCAGCCCGGACAGGGTGGAGACCCAGTACTTC.

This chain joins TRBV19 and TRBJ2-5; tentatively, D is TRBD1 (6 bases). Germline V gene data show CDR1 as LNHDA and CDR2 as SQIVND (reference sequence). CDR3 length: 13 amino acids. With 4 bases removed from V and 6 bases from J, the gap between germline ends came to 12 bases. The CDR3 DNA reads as TGTGCCAGTAGTACAGGGGAGCGGAAGACCCAGTACTTC. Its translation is CASSTGERKTQYF.

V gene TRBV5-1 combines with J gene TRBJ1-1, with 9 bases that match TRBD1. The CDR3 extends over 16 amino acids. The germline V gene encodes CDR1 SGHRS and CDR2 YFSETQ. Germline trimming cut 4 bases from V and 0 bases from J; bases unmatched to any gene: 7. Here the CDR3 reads CASSIQGAGMNTEAFF. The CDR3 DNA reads TGCGCCAGCAGCATACAGGGGGCTGGAATGAACACTGAAGCTTTCTTT.